The 5 T cell receptor beta chains reported below all come from one sample, sequenced in a study of blood T cell repertoires in COVID-19. Method: immunoSEQ multiplex PCR; TCRdb's copy keeps in-frame clones and lacks some. Among under 75,000 clones listed, 80% to 95% were seen once. The sequenced sample consisted of peripheral blood. The receptors were sampled from a man aged 45 to 65 with active COVID-19.

CDR3 sequence reads: CASTMGGSPLHF. DNA of the CDR3: TGTGCCAGCACTATGGGGGGTTCACCCCTCCACTTT. The chain joins TRBV6-6 to TRBJ1-6; TRBD1 might be the D (5 bases). The V end lost 7 bases, the J end lost 9 bases, and 10 bases lay between the germline ends. The CDR3 is 12 residues long. Germline assignment: CDR1 MNHNY and CDR2 SVGAGI (reference sequence).

CDR3 DNA: TGCGCCAGCAGCCCCCCATCGAACACTGAAGCTTTCTTT. Translated: CASSPPSNTEAFF. This chain uses TRBV5-1 with TRBJ1-1, with D uncertain. The CDR3 contains 13 residues. Deletions cut 4 bases from V and 1 base from J, with 8 bases between. Per germline, CDR1 SGHRS and CDR2 YFSETQ.

This rearrangement joins TRBV11-2 to TRBJ2-5; 7 bases match TRBD2. Unmatched junction bases numbered 7, after V lost 3 bases and J lost 3 bases. CDR1 and CDR2 from the germline V gene are SGHAT and FQNNGV. The CDR3 spans 15 residues. In DNA form, the CDR3 reads TGTGCCAGCAGCTTCCTCCCGACTAGCAAAGAGACCCAGTACTTC. Its protein product is CASSFLPTSKETQYF.

The CDR3 region has the DNA TGTGCCGCCCGCCCTAGTTCACAGGGGGTTGGAGATACGCAGTATTTT. Translation gives CAARPSSQGVGDTQYF. V is TRBV28 and J is TRBJ2-3; 8 bases align to TRBD1. The CDR3 has 16 residues. Germline CDR1 reads MDHEN; CDR2 reads SYDVKM. Trimming cost V 11 bases and J 5 bases; bases outside gene matches: 18.

The gene calls are TRBV4-2 and TRBJ1-6; weak D call: TRBD1 (5 bases). CDR3 size: 16 residues. CDR1 and CDR2 (germline): LGHNA, YNFKEQ. With 0 bases removed from V and 10 bases from J, the gap between germline ends came to 16 bases. Here the CDR3 reads CASSQDGSGFVSPLHF. Written as DNA, the CDR3 is TGTGCCAGCAGCCAAGATGGTTCAGGGTTCGTCTCACCCCTCCACTTT.